This T cell receptor (beta chain) comes out of a study of CD8 T cells in Susac syndrome. About 0.45 to 1 ug RNA was reverse transcribed with random hexamers. The amplification used immunoSEQ multiplex PCR on TCR beta CDR3; it spanned 54 Vbeta and 13 Jbeta. MiXCR was run by TCRdb on the immunoSEQ multiplex PCR reads, yielding one entry per CDR3 protein. The sample shows about 290,000 distinct CDR3 sequences, about 82% of them seen only once. With V trimmed by 1 base and J by 6 bases, 15 bases remained unmatched. The length of the CDR3 is 19 residues. Looked up from germline, CDR1 is MGHDK and CDR2 is SYGVNS.

The TCR sequence derives from a human donor with multiple sclerosis. The sequenced sample was CD8+ T cells from PBMCs. The V gene is TRBV25-1, the J gene TRBJ2-1; TRBD2 matches 10 bases. This CDR3 is CASSESPGLAGVARNEQFF. CDR3 DNA sequence: TGTGCCAGCAGTGAATCTCCGGGGCTAGCGGGAGTGGCGCGCAATGAGCAGTTCTTC. The variable domain in full, completed from reference TRBV25-1 and TRBJ2-1, reads EADIYQTPRYLVIGTGKKITLECSQTMGHDKMYWYQQDPGMELHLIHYSYGVNSTEKGDLSSESTVSRIRTEHFPLTLESARPSHTSQYLCASSESPGLAGVARNEQFFGPGTRLTVL.